The 25 T cell receptor beta chains listed next were all sequenced from one sample in a study of control samples from healthy donors and cancer patients. TCRdb keeps only in-frame clones here, not all; method: immunoSEQ multiplex PCR. The sample lists over 30,000 clones, approximately 90% occurring once. Sequencing was carried out using PBMCs. All receptors come from a woman in her 40s with lung cancer.

The V gene is TRBV19, the J gene TRBJ2-1; D ambiguous. V lost 6 bases, J lost 0 bases, and 21 bases lay in between. The germline gives CDR1 LNHDA, CDR2 SQIVND (reference sequence). The CDR3 is 18 residues long. In DNA, the CDR3 is TGTGCCAGTAGAAGGGATTTTACCCCCTCAAGCTCCTACAATGAGCAGTTCTTC. It specifies CASRRDFTPSSSYNEQFF.

The CDR3 nucleotides read TGTGCCAGCAGCGGTGACCCGTCTGTAAGAGAGCAGTACTTC. Protein: CASSGDPSVREQYF. The V call is TRBV9, the J call TRBJ2-7; D remains ambiguous. The CDR3 runs to 14 residues. Trimming left V 3 bases short and J 7 bases short, with 17 bases between. The germline gives CDR1 SGDLS, CDR2 YYNGEE.

This chain links TRBV30 with TRBJ1-1, with D perhaps matching TRBD1 (5 bases). Germline CDR1 is GTSNPN and CDR2 is SVGIG (reference sequence). V lost 3 bases, J lost 7 bases, and 12 bases lay in between. The CDR3 spans 12 residues. The CDR3 DNA reads as TGTGCCTGGAGAAGCGGGGCTAATGAAGCTTTCTTT. The encoded protein is CAWRSGANEAFF.

This chain links TRBV28 with TRBJ1-3; D uncertain. Germline V gene sequence: CDR1 MDHEN, CDR2 SYDVKM. The CDR3 sequence is 14 residues long. V dropped 2 bases and J dropped 0 bases, with 5 bases sitting between them. The CDR3: CASSLPYSGNTIYF. For the CDR3, the DNA is TGTGCCAGCAGTTTACCCTACTCTGGAAACACCATATATTTT.

The chain joins TRBV7-9 to TRBJ2-1; no clear D gene. Per germline, CDR1 SEHNR and CDR2 FQNEAQ (reference sequence). V lost 6 bases and J lost 0, with 12 bases in between. There are 15 residues in the CDR3. Here the CDR3 DNA reads TGTGCCAGCAGTCGGTTTTCGGGCTCCTACAATGAGCAGTTCTTC. Its translation: CASSRFSGSYNEQFF. The whole variable domain, remainder taken from reference TRBV7-9 and TRBJ2-1, is DTGVSQNPRHKITKRGQNVTFRCDPISEHNRLYWYRQTLGQGPEFLTYFQNEAQLEKSRLLSDRFSAERPKGSFSTLEIQRTEQGDSAMYLCASSRFSGSYNEQFFGPGTRLTVL.

The V call is TRBV6-1, the J call TRBJ2-1, with TRBD1 matching over 8 bases. CDR3 length: 15 residues. Trimming cost V 1 base and J 4 bases; bases outside gene matches: 3. Germline CDR1 reads MNHNS; CDR2 reads SASEGT. CDR3 region: CASSEGQGAYNEQFF. In nucleotides, the CDR3 is TGTGCCAGCAGTGAAGGGCAGGGGGCTTACAATGAGCAGTTCTTC.

This clone was recorded once. The chain carries TRBV28 and TRBJ1-1; D possibly corresponds to TRBD1 (6 bases). Germline CDR1 is MDHEN and CDR2 is SYDVKM. The V gene lost 3 bases and the J gene lost 12 bases, with 11 bases spanning the gap. This CDR3 has 11 amino acids. The CDR3 spells CASSFSRGTFF. The CDR3 DNA follows: TGTGCCAGCAGTTTTTCCAGGGGAACTTTCTTT.

The chain employs TRBV19 and TRBJ2-1; possibly TRBD2 for D (6 bases). Trimming removed 4 bases at V and 0 bases at J, with 13 bases between. The CDR3 totals 16 residues. Germline CDR1 LNHDA, CDR2 SQIVND (reference sequence). The CDR3 protein is CASSNLATSSYNEQFF. CDR3 in DNA: TGTGCCAGTAGTAATCTAGCGACCAGCTCCTACAATGAGCAGTTCTTC.

The V call is TRBV6-5, the J call TRBJ1-2; 9 bases agree with TRBD1. The CDR3 consists of 15 residues. J gave up 0 bases and V 8 bases, and 7 bases lay outside the gene matches. Germline CDR1 is MNHEY and CDR2 is SVGAGI. The CDR3 sequence: CASSRDRASNYGYTF. In DNA form, the CDR3 reads TGTGCCAGCTCTCGGGACAGGGCGTCTAACTATGGCTACACCTTC.

V is TRBV19 and J is TRBJ2-5, with 9 bases fitting TRBD2. The CDR3 contains 15 residues. Germline values: CDR1 LNHDA, CDR2 SQIVND (reference sequence). V gave up 0 bases and J gave up 7 bases; unmatched junction bases: 6. CDR3 protein: CASSIDRAGGGTQYF. CDR3 sequence (DNA): TGTGCCAGTAGTATAGATCGAGCGGGGGGCGGGACCCAGTACTTC.

This CDR3 reads CASSHCHRYHVFPLDTDTQYF. CDR3 sequence (DNA): TGTGCCAGCAGCCACTGCCATAGATACCACGTTTTCCCTCTAGACACAGATACGCAGTATTTT. This chain connects TRBV14 to TRBJ2-3; no firm D call. The CDR3 contains 21 residues. CDR1 and CDR2 from the germline V gene are SGHDN and FVKESK. V was pared by 3 bases and J by 2 bases, with 30 bases between. The full variable domain, with the rest looked up from reference TRBV14 and TRBJ2-3, is EAGVTQFPSHSVIEKGQTVTLRCDPISGHDNLYWYRRVMGKEIKFLLHFVKESKQDESGMPNNRFLAERTGGTYSTLKVQPAELEDSGVYFCASSHCHRYHVFPLDTDTQYFGPGTRLTVL.

This chain joins TRBV5-4 and TRBJ2-5, with TRBD1 matching over 8 bases. This CDR3 is 14 amino acids long. V gave up 3 bases and J gave up 5 bases; unmatched junction bases: 6. Looked up from germline, CDR1 is SGHNT and CDR2 is YYREEE (reference sequence). CDR3 residues: CASSSPGGRETQYF. The CDR3 DNA reads as TGTGCCAGCAGCTCTCCAGGGGGCAGGGAGACCCAGTACTTC.

The chain is built from TRBV7-3 and TRBJ1-3; D possibly corresponds to TRBD1 (6 bases). This CDR3 is 15 amino acids long. V shed 2 bases and J shed 0 bases, with 8 bases lying between them. Per the germline V gene, CDR1 is SGHTA and CDR2 is FQGTGA. DNA for the CDR3: TGTGCCAGCAGCTTAGGCAGGGGCTCTGGAAACACCATATATTTT. Translating gives CASSLGRGSGNTIYF.

The rearrangement links TRBV11-3 to TRBJ1-2; tentative D call: TRBD1 (6 bases). V was trimmed by 5 bases and J by 2 bases, leaving 12 bases between them. This CDR3 comprises 14 residues. CDR1 and CDR2 (germline): SGHNT, YENEEA. The CDR3 DNA sequence: TGTGCCAGCAGCCCCCGCAGGGGAAACTATGGCTACACCTTC. Its protein is CASSPRRGNYGYTF.

The rearrangement joins TRBV11-2 to TRBJ1-5; TRBD1 might be the D (5 bases). V gave up 1 base and J gave up 7 bases, with 8 bases separating them. Germline CDR1 is SGHAT and CDR2 is FQNNGV. CDR3 length: 13 amino acids. The CDR3 reads CASSLGGGQPQHF. CDR3 sequence (DNA): TGTGCCAGCAGCTTAGGGGGGGGGCAGCCCCAGCATTTT.

The CDR3: CASSPSPPRTGGNTIYF. Here the CDR3 DNA reads TGTGCCAGCAGCCCCTCACCTCCCAGGACAGGGGGAAACACCATATATTTT. The chain has TRBV7-9 and TRBJ1-3, with 8 bases fitting TRBD1. The CDR3 runs to 17 residues. The V segment lost 5 bases and the J segment 4 bases; nucleotides outside the gene matches: 13. Germline CDR1 and CDR2: SEHNR and FQNEAQ (reference sequence).

The J gene is TRBJ2-5, the V gene TRBV5-4; D is undetermined. This CDR3 is 12 amino acids long. CDR1 is SGHNT and CDR2 is YYREEE in the germline V gene (reference sequence). The V and J ends lost 4 bases and 1 base respectively, with 5 bases between them. The CDR3 sequence is CASSPSQETQYF. The CDR3 DNA is TGTGCCAGCAGCCCCTCCCAAGAGACCCAGTACTTC.

This clone was seen a single time. The chain employs TRBV3-1 (or the pseudogene TRBV3-2) and TRBJ1-2; D is ambiguous. Between the trimmed V and J ends, which lost 3 bases and 4 bases, there was a span of 15 bases. Germline V CDR1 and CDR2: LGHDT, YNNKEL (reference sequence). The CDR3 has 15 amino acids. As DNA, the CDR3 is TGTGCCAGCAGCCAGAGAGGGAGTTTGAGCTATGGCTACACCTTC. Translated, it gives CASSQRGSLSYGYTF.

V and J are TRBV5-4 and TRBJ1-1; no definite D call. The germline gives CDR1 SGHNT, CDR2 YYREEE (reference sequence). CDR3 length equals 14 residues. The V end was cut by 1 base, the J end by 2 bases, with 9 bases between. The CDR3 DNA reads TGTGCCAGCAGCTTGTTAACATCCAACACTGAAGCTTTCTTT. It is translated as CASSLLTSNTEAFF.

This clone is a singleton in its sample. The rearrangement joins TRBV28 to TRBJ2-3; possibly TRBD1 or TRBD2 for D (6 bases each). Germline V lookup: CDR1 MDHEN, CDR2 SYDVKM. Trimming stripped 3 bases from V and 2 bases from J, with 21 bases between. CDR3 length equals 18 residues. Written as DNA, the CDR3 is TGTGCCAGCAGTTTCCCCTCAAACAGGGAGGTCGCCACAGATACGCAGTATTTT. This codes for CASSFPSNREVATDTQYF.

The V gene is TRBV7-3, the J gene TRBJ2-5; 13 bases fit TRBD2. Germline V lookup: CDR1 SGHTA, CDR2 FQGTGA. CDR3 size: 16 residues. After removal of 4 bases from V and 6 bases from J, the junction contained 8 bases not matched to a gene. CDR3 loop: CASSSAGTSGTKTQYF. As DNA, the CDR3 is TGTGCCAGCAGCTCAGCCGGGACTAGCGGGACGAAGACCCAGTACTTC.

The J gene is TRBJ2-4, the V gene TRBV6-5; 7 positions agree with TRBD1. Germline V gene lookup returns CDR1 MNHEY and CDR2 SVGAGI. V lost 5 bases, J lost 5 bases, and 6 bases stayed unmatched. This CDR3 is built from 14 residues. DNA of the CDR3: TGTGCCAGCAGTCCGCAGGGGGTCCAAAACATTCAGTACTTC. Its protein product is CASSPQGVQNIQYF.

This chain connects TRBV29-1 to TRBJ1-2, with unresolved D. This CDR3 has 12 residues. V lost 7 bases and J 1 base, leaving 10 bases between the germline ends. The germline gives CDR1 SQVTM, CDR2 ANQGSEA. The CDR3: CSALASNYGYTF. The CDR3 DNA sequence: TGCAGCGCCCTGGCTAGTAACTATGGCTACACCTTC.

The genes are TRBV19 and TRBJ1-4; a possible D gene is TRBD1 (6 bases). The CDR3 covers 14 residues. CDR1 and CDR2 from the germline V gene are LNHDA and SQIVND (reference sequence). Trimming took off 6 bases at V and 4 bases at J, with 12 bases between the two ends. The CDR3 spells CASSLDSVNEKLFF. For the CDR3, the DNA is TGTGCCAGTAGCTTGGACAGTGTTAATGAAAAACTGTTTTTT.

The V call is TRBV5-1, the J call TRBJ2-5; 14 bases fit TRBD2. The CDR3 runs 18 residues. V was clipped by 4 bases and J by 1 base; unmatched bases: 9. In germline, CDR1 is SGHRS, CDR2 YFSETQ. For the CDR3, the DNA is TGCGCCAGCAGCAGACTAGCGGGGGGGCCAGGATCCCAAGAGACCCAGTACTTC. It is translated as CASSRLAGGPGSQETQYF.